A selection of T cell receptor beta chains follows, all from one sample in a study of T cell changes during pregnancy in multiple sclerosis. Some clones are missing from TCRdb's copy, which holds only in-frame ones; the method was immunoSEQ multiplex PCR. The sample lists 85,000 to 95,000 clones, 91% occurring once. This specimen was peripheral blood, taken after pregnancy. Every receptor here comes from a female donor in good health, enrolled as a control in a pregnancy study. CDR3s include the opening cysteine and the closing phenylalanine or tryptophan. D genes are given only for firm matches. Not every row has a clone size; where given, it reads once, few, many or a size class.

clone_size	v_call	j_call	d_call	cdr3_aa	cdr3_nt
few	TRBV7-9	TRBJ1-6	.	CASSPTGPNSPLHF	TGTGCCAGCAGCCCCACAGGACCTAATTCACCCCTCCACTTT
.	TRBV18	TRBJ2-1	TRBD1	CASSPGQAGRNEQFF	TGTGCCAGCTCACCCGGACAGGCAGGGCGCAATGAGCAGTTCTTC
.	TRBV13	TRBJ2-5	.	CASSLRQLKETQYF	TGTGCCAGCAGCTTACGACAATTAAAAGAGACCCAGTACTTC
.	TRBV18	TRBJ2-2	TRBD1	CASSPGQGAGELFF	TGTGCCAGCTCACCGGGACAGGGGGCCGGGGAGCTGTTTTTT
.	TRBV11-2	TRBJ1-6	TRBD1	CASSFLRQGSSPLHF	TGTGCCAGCAGCTTTCTCAGACAGGGGAGTTCACCCCTCCACTTT
.	TRBV20-1	TRBJ2-7	.	CSARSGYEQYF	TGCAGTGCTAGGTCCGGCTACGAGCAGTACTTC
.	TRBV4-3	TRBJ2-2	TRBD1	CASSHKKTRDRGVNTGELFF	TGCGCCAGCAGCCACAAAAAAACCCGGGACAGGGGGGTGAACACCGGGGAGCTGTTTTTT
.	TRBV5-1	TRBJ2-3	.	CASSYYSSTDTQYF	TGCGCCAGCAGTTATTATTCTAGCACAGATACGCAGTATTTT
.	TRBV19	TRBJ2-3	TRBD1	CASSNVGGGDTQYF	TGTGCCAGTAGTAATGTAGGGGGCGGCGATACGCAGTATTTT
.	TRBV18	TRBJ1-2	TRBD1	CASSPETGHNYGYTF	TGTGCCAGCTCTCCGGAGACAGGGCACAACTATGGCTACACCTTC
.	TRBV27	TRBJ2-4	.	CASGQLNYKNIQYF	TGTGCCAGCGGGCAATTAAATTACAAAAACATTCAGTACTTC
.	TRBV2	TRBJ2-6	TRBD2	CASFLGSGGGSGANVLTF	TGTGCCAGTTTCCTGGGGAGTGGGGGGGGGTCTGGGGCCAACGTCCTGACTTTC
.	TRBV10-3	TRBJ2-7	.	CAISEGPSYEQYF	TGTGCCATCAGTGAGGGGCCGTCCTACGAGCAGTACTTC
.	TRBV10-3	TRBJ2-5	.	CAIGIQGREETQYF	TGTGCCATCGGCATACAGGGACGCGAAGAGACCCAGTACTTC
.	TRBV10-3	TRBJ2-2	TRBD2	CAIRGGSATGELFF	TGTGCCATCAGGGGGGGGAGCGCCACCGGGGAGCTGTTTTTT
.	TRBV9	TRBJ2-7	.	CASSVGQGSEQYF	TGTGCCAGCAGCGTAGGTCAGGGAAGCGAGCAGTACTTC
.	TRBV29-1	TRBJ2-7	.	CSVEEFRDTFYEQYF	TGCAGCGTTGAAGAATTCCGGGACACCTTCTACGAGCAGTACTTC
.	TRBV4-1	TRBJ1-2	.	CASSQQGTGNYGYTF	TGCGCCAGCAGCCAACAGGGGACGGGGAACTATGGCTACACCTTC
.	TRBV11-3	TRBJ2-7	TRBD2	CASSPPSGRGPYEQYF	TGTGCCAGCAGCCCCCCGAGTGGGAGGGGTCCCTACGAGCAGTACTTC
.	TRBV30	TRBJ2-2	TRBD1	CAWNSGQGAGELFF	TGTGCCTGGAACTCGGGACAGGGCGCCGGGGAGCTGTTTTTT
.	TRBV5-6	TRBJ1-5	.	CASSLGQGHNQPQHF	TGTGCCAGCAGTTTGGGGCAGGGGCATAATCAGCCCCAGCATTTT
.	TRBV28	TRBJ2-1	.	CASRPTGNSYNEQFF	TGTGCCAGCAGACCTACAGGGAACTCCTACAATGAGCAGTTCTTC
.	TRBV5-6	TRBJ2-7	TRBD2	CASSLSGLAGISSYEQYF	TGTGCCAGCAGCTTGTCAGGACTAGCGGGCATAAGCTCCTACGAGCAGTACTTC
.	TRBV4-3	TRBJ1-1	.	CASSQGAANTEAFF	TGCGCCAGCAGCCAAGGGGCAGCAAACACTGAAGCTTTCTTT
.	TRBV28	TRBJ1-3	.	CASSPPGGVGNTIYF	TGTGCCAGCAGTCCCCCCGGAGGGGTCGGAAACACCATATATTTT
.	TRBV7-2	TRBJ2-1	TRBD2	CASSPPERGTYNEQFF	TGTGCCAGCAGCCCTCCGGAGCGGGGGACCTACAATGAGCAGTTCTTC
.	TRBV7-8	TRBJ2-7	.	CASSLAGGTNSYEQYF	TGTGCCAGCAGCTTAGCAGGGGGGACTAACTCCTACGAGCAGTACTTC
.	TRBV5-6	TRBJ1-2	TRBD1	CASSARDRDWSTGYTF	TGTGCCAGCAGCGCCCGGGACAGGGATTGGTCGACCGGCTACACCTTC
.	TRBV20-1	TRBJ1-2	.	CSARTGGYTF	TGCAGTGCCCGGACGGGGGGCTACACCTTC
.	TRBV11-2	TRBJ2-5	.	CASSLDPVSETQYF	TGTGCCAGCAGCTTAGATCCAGTGTCAGAGACCCAGTACTTC
.	TRBV4-3	TRBJ2-3	.	CASSLQPQDTQYF	TGCGCCAGCAGCCTTCAACCCCAGGATACGCAGTATTTT
.	TRBV4-3	TRBJ1-3	.	CASSQGERIYSGNTIYF	TGCGCCAGCAGCCAAGGTGAGAGGATCTACTCTGGAAACACCATATATTTT
.	TRBV20-1	TRBJ1-1	.	CSFRQTPPAFF	TGCAGTTTTCGACAGACCCCTCCAGCTTTCTTT
.	TRBV27	TRBJ2-2	.	CASSGKGLPGELFF	TGTGCCAGCAGTGGTAAAGGACTCCCCGGGGAGCTGTTTTTT
.	TRBV2	TRBJ2-6	.	CASSELAGANVLTF	TGTGCCAGCAGTGAACTCGCTGGGGCCAACGTCCTGACTTTC
.	TRBV18	TRBJ2-5	.	CASSPGSSGETQYF	TGTGCCAGCTCACCAGGATCCAGCGGGGAGACCCAGTACTTC
.	TRBV18	TRBJ2-7	TRBD2	CASSLGLAGHEQYF	TGTGCCAGCTCACTCGGACTAGCGGGACACGAGCAGTACTTC
once	TRBV29-1	TRBJ2-5	TRBD2	CSVEHGLAGGRKTQYF	TGCAGCGTTGAGCATGGACTAGCGGGGGGTAGGAAGACCCAGTACTTC
.	TRBV7-9	TRBJ2-7	TRBD1	CASSPGTGSYEQYF	TGTGCCAGCAGCCCTGGGACAGGGAGCTACGAGCAGTACTTC
.	TRBV5-6	TRBJ2-5	.	CASRWRGRGETQYF	TGTGCCAGCAGATGGAGGGGCCGGGGGGAGACCCAGTACTTC
.	TRBV4-3	TRBJ2-7	.	CASSQDRTGPEQYF	TGCGCCAGCAGCCAAGACCGAACAGGGCCCGAGCAGTACTTC
.	TRBV6-5	TRBJ1-2	TRBD1	CASRDRGGYTF	TGTGCCAGCAGAGACAGGGGTGGCTACACCTTC
.	TRBV28	TRBJ1-1	.	CASRIQGNTEAFF	TGTGCCAGCAGAATACAGGGGAACACTGAAGCTTTCTTT
few	TRBV29-1	TRBJ1-1	.	CSVYTGNTEAFF	TGCAGCGTCTACACAGGGAACACTGAAGCTTTCTTT
.	TRBV5-1	TRBJ2-3	.	CASSSGGLTSTDTQYF	TGCGCCAGCAGCTCAGGGGGGTTAACTAGCACAGATACGCAGTATTTT
.	TRBV18	TRBJ2-3	.	CASSPRQSTDTQYF	TGTGCCAGCTCACCAAGACAGTCCACAGATACGCAGTATTTT
.	TRBV4-3	TRBJ2-3	TRBD2	CASSQARGVGTDTQYF	TGCGCCAGCAGCCAAGCGCGGGGGGTTGGCACAGATACGCAGTATTTT
.	TRBV18	TRBJ2-7	.	CASSSGATYEQYF	TGTGCCAGCTCATCCGGTGCTACCTACGAGCAGTACTTC
.	TRBV7-2	TRBJ2-3	TRBD2	CASSLYSGGAPSSTDTQYF	TGTGCCAGCAGCCTCTATAGCGGGGGGGCCCCTTCTAGCACAGATACGCAGTATTTT
once	TRBV27	TRBJ2-3	TRBD2	CASSLSALKPGGNTDTQYF	TGTGCCAGCAGTTTATCTGCCCTCAAGCCGGGGGGGAACACAGATACGCAGTATTTT
.	TRBV7-2	TRBJ2-6	.	CASSLMGRSSGANVLTF	TGTGCCAGCAGCTTAATGGGCAGAAGCTCTGGGGCCAACGTCCTGACTTTC
.	TRBV7-2	TRBJ2-1	.	CASSLGSWGVGNEQFF	TGTGCCAGCAGCTTAGGCAGTTGGGGGGTAGGAAATGAGCAGTTCTTC
.	TRBV6-1	TRBJ1-5	.	CASRTGLGQPQHF	TGTGCCAGCAGAACAGGTTTGGGTCAGCCCCAGCATTTT